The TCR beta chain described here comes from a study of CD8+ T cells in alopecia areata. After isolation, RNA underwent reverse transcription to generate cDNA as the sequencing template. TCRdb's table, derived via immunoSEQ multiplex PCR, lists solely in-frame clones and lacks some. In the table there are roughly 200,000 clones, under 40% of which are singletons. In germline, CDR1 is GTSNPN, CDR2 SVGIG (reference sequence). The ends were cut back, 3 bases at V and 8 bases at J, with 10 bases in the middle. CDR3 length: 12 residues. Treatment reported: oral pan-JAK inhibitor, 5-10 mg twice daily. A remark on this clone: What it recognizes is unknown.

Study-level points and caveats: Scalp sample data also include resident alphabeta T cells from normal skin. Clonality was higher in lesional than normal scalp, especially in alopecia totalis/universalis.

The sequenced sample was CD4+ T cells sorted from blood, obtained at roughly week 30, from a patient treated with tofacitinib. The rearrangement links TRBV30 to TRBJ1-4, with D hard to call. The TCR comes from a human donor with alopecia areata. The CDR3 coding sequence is TGTGCCTGGAGCGCACAAGGGGAAAAACTGTTTTTT. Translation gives CAWSAQGEKLFF.